This T cell receptor beta chain is drawn from a study of spatial heterogeneity in lung cancer. Study background: In the raw reads, each unique TCR and UMI combination was present more than ten times on average.

The sample's time point: sample taken at primary tumor resection. A total of around 76 untreated early-stage non-small cell lung cancer patients served as donors. Whole RNA obtained from tumor, nontumor lung or frozen PBMC underwent sequencing without sorting. The ends were cut back, 0 bases at V and 2 bases at J, with 7 bases in the middle. Germline values: CDR1 GTSNPN, CDR2 SVGIG (reference sequence). The CDR3 is made up of 13 amino acids. This clonotype came up a few times. Its cognate antigen is unknown. One entry per CDR3 protein results from TCRdb running MiXCR on the 5' RACE reads. Of several thousand distinct CDR3 sequences in the sample, about 10% were seen once. Study results and limitations: Tumor mutation counts were tracked by expanded intratumoral alpha and beta TCR counts.

The specimen comprised lung tumor tissue, sampled at surgery. The chain combines TRBV30 with TRBJ1-2; D gene uncertain. This TCR was recovered from a female donor with early-stage non-small cell lung cancer. CDR3 sequence reads: CAWSVPRNYGYTF. DNA for the CDR3: TGTGCCTGGAGTGTACCGAGGAACTATGGCTACACCTTC.